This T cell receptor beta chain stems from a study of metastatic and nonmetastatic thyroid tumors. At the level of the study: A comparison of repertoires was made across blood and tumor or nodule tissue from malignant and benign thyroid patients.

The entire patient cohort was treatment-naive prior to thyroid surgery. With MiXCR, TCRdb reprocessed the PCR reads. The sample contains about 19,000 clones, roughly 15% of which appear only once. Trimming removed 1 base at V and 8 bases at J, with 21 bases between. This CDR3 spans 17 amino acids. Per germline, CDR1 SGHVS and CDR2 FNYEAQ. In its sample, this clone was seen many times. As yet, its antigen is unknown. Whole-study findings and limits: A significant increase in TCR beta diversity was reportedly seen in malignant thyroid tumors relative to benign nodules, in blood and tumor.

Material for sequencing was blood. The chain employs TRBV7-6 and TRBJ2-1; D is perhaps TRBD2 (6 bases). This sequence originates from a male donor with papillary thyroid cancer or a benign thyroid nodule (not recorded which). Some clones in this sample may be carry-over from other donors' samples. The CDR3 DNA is TGTGCCAGCAGCTTAGACCAAAGGAAGCCCACGGGGGATGAGCAGTTCTTC. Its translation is CASSLDQRKPTGDEQFF.